This T cell receptor beta chain stems from a study of blood T cell repertoires in COVID-19. Background on the study: The United States, Italy and Spain supplied acute and convalescent COVID-19 samples. Nucleic acid was either cDNA or gDNA, and it came from T cells, B-cell-depleted T cells, or PBMCs.

Study processing details: Reference gene primer amplification yielded estimated nucleated cell counts. Clones were read by immunoSEQ multiplex PCR, and TCRdb kept only the in-frame ones, dropping some. The V and J calls and clone size are taken from that table; D and trimming were inferred from the DNA. Among tens of thousands of clones listed, over 80% were seen once. About this clone itself: Other DNA variants within this sample encode the same CDR3.

Germline lookup yields CDR1 SQVTM and CDR2 ANQGSEA. CDR3 length: 13 residues. V lost 4 bases, J lost 0 bases, and 9 bases lay in between. The receptor was derived from a human donor in a cohort sampled during active COVID-19. The sample was peripheral blood. This rearrangement joins TRBV29-1 to TRBJ1-1; D might be TRBD1 (6 bases). CDR3 in amino acids: CSVARGMNTEAFF. In nucleotides, the CDR3 is TGCAGCGTTGCTAGGGGGATGAACACTGAAGCTTTCTTT.